The 9 T cell receptor beta chains reported below all come from one sample, sequenced in a study of cytotoxic CD8 clonotypes in ibrutinib-treated CLL. Some clones are missing from TCRdb's copy, which holds only in-frame ones; the method was immunoSEQ multiplex PCR. Of 160,000 or so clones in the sample, 81% were seen once. The sequences come from PBMCs, collected after 12 months of ibrutinib treatment. These receptors came from a human donor with chronic lymphocytic leukemia.

This rearrangement joins TRBV20-1 to TRBJ2-5, with D unclear. Germline loops: CDR1 DFQATT, CDR2 SNEGSKA (reference sequence). The CDR3 contains 11 residues. V was trimmed by 6 bases and J by 7 bases, leaving 12 bases between them. The CDR3 loop is CSARDTLTQYF. The CDR3 DNA reads as TGCAGTGCCCGAGACACTCTGACCCAGTACTTC.

The CDR3 DNA sequence: TGTGCCTGGAGCCCGGGGGACAGGCCAACCCGCCTCTATGGCTACACCTTC. Translated, it gives CAWSPGDRPTRLYGYTF. The rearrangement links TRBV30 to TRBJ1-2; 8 positions match TRBD1. Germline V gene sequence: CDR1 GTSNPN, CDR2 SVGIG (reference sequence). After removal of 3 bases from V and 4 bases from J, the junction contained 16 bases not matched to a gene. This CDR3 is built from 17 residues.

The sample holds many counts of this clone. The chain links TRBV7-9 to TRBJ1-3; D possibly corresponds to TRBD1 (6 bases). This CDR3 is built from 16 residues. V was clipped by 5 bases and J by 0 bases, with 14 bases between them. Germline V lookup: CDR1 SEHNR, CDR2 FQNEAQ (reference sequence). Here the CDR3 reads CASSRPGQYSGNTIYF. The CDR3 nucleotides read TGTGCCAGCAGCCGCCCAGGACAGTACTCTGGAAACACCATATATTTT.

The CDR3 protein is CASRPRLTGEVRAFF. The DNA for the CDR3 is TGTGCCAGCAGGCCCCGATTGACAGGGGAGGTGCGGGCTTTCTTT. The rearrangement links TRBV6-6 to TRBJ1-1; 8 bases are a match to TRBD1. CDR1 is MNHNY, CDR2 SVGAGI, per germline (reference sequence). This CDR3 spans 15 amino acids. V lost 6 bases to trimming and J lost 11 bases; unmatched junction nucleotides: 17.

The chain couples TRBV5-6 to TRBJ2-2; D remains unclear. The germline V gene has CDR1 SGHDT and CDR2 YYEEEE. This CDR3 comprises 12 residues. Trimming stripped 2 bases from V and 6 bases from J, with 5 bases between. The CDR3 nucleotides are TGTGCCAGCAGCTTTTGGGCCGGGGAGCTGTTTTTT. Translating it yields CASSFWAGELFF.

This chain connects TRBV6-6 to TRBJ1-3, with D unclear. With 0 bases removed from V and 3 bases from J, the gap between germline ends came to 6 bases. The CDR3 consists of 14 residues. Germline CDR1 reads MNHNY; CDR2 reads SVGAGI (reference sequence). DNA of the CDR3: TGTGCCAGCAGTTACTCGACAAGTGGAAACACCATATATTTT. Its protein is CASSYSTSGNTIYF.

The V and J genes are TRBV19 and TRBJ2-1; perhaps D is TRBD1 or TRBD2 (5 bases each). The CDR3 has 17 residues. Germline V gives CDR1 LNHDA, CDR2 SQIVND (reference sequence). Between the trimmed V and J ends, which lost 1 base and 6 bases, there was a span of 19 bases. CDR3 sequence reads: CASSIGDLGGIFNEQFF. In DNA form, the CDR3 reads TGTGCCAGTAGTATAGGGGACCTAGGTGGGATCTTCAATGAGCAGTTCTTC.

The J gene is TRBJ2-7, the V gene TRBV5-6; 9 bases map to TRBD1. The V gene end was trimmed by 4 bases and the J gene end by 7 bases; junction bases not matched to a gene: 12. Germline-derived CDR1 and CDR2 are SGHDT and YYEEEE. CDR3 length: 15 amino acids. The CDR3 nucleotides are TGTGCCAGCAGCGCCCCGGGACAGGGCAGTCGAGAGCAGTACTTC. Amino acid sequence: CASSAPGQGSREQYF.

The gene calls are TRBV5-4 and TRBJ2-5; 9 bases agree with TRBD2. This CDR3 is built from 16 residues. CDR1 and CDR2 (germline): SGHNT, YYREEE (reference sequence). V dropped 0 bases and J dropped 2; count of bases not matched to a gene: 5. CDR3 nucleotides: TGTGCCAGCAGCTTGGGAGCGGGAGGAAGGCAAGAGACCCAGTACTTC. Translating gives CASSLGAGGRQETQYF.